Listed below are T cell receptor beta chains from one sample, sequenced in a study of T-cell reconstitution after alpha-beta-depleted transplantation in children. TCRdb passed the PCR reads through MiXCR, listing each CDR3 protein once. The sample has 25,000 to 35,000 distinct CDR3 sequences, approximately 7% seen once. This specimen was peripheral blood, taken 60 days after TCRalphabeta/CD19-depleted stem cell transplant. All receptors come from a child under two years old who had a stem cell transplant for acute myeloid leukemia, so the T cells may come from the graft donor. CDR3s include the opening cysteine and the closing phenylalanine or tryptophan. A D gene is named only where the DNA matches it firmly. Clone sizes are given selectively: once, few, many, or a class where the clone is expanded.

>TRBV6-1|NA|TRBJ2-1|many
TGTGCCAGCAGTCATGAGTGGAAGACCTACAATGAGCAGTTCTTC
CASSHEWKTYNEQFF
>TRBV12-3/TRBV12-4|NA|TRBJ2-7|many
TGTGCCAGCAGTTCGGGACAAGTCTCCTACGAGCAGTACTTC
CASSSGQVSYEQYF
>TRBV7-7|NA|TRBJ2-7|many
TGTGCTAGCAGCTTTCTCCTCCAGAGGCAGACTGACGAGCAGTACTTC
CASSFLLQRQTDEQYF
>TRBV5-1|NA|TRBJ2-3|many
TGCGCCAGCAGCTTCCGAGGCAGGAGGGATGCAGATACGCAGTATTTT
CASSFRGRRDADTQYF
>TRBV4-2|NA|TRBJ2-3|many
TGTGCCAGCAGCCAAGATTGGACAGATACGCAGTATTTT
CASSQDWTDTQYF
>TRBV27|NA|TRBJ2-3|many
TGTGCCAGCAGTCCCTTCGGGAGTTACACAGATACGCAGTATTTT
CASSPFGSYTDTQYF
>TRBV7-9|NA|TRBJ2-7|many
TGTGCCAGCAGCCCCAGGGTCGACGAGCAGTACTTC
CASSPRVDEQYF
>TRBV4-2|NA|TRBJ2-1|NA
TGTGCCAGCAGCCAAGATATTGGACTGGGACTCCACGAGCAGTTCTTC
CASSQDIGLGLHEQFF
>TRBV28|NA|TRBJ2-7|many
TGTGCCAGCACCTCAGGGGACAATCCAGAGCAGTACTTC
CASTSGDNPEQYF
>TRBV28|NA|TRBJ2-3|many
TGTGCCAGCAGTTTGACCATGAAGGGGACGGAGCCGTATTTT
CASSLTMKGTEPYF
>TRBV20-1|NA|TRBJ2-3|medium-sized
TGCAGTGCACAGTCTTCAGATACGCAGTATTTT
CSAQSSDTQYF
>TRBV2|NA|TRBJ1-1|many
TGTGCCAGCACCGGGGTGAACACTGAAGCTTTCTTT
CASTGVNTEAFF
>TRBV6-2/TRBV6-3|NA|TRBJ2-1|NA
TGTGCCAGCAGTTACAAGCGGAGGAGCTCCTACAATGAGCAGTTCTTC
CASSYKRRSSYNEQFF
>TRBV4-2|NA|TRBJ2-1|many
TGTGCCAGCAGCCCTGGGGGGTGGGGTCCCAGCTCCTACAATGAGCAGTTCTTC
CASSPGGWGPSSYNEQFF
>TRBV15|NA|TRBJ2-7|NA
TGTGCCACCAGCAGAGGGGCTACCTACGAGCAGTACTTC
CATSRGATYEQYF
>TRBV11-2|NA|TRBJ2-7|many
TGTGCCAGCAGCTTAGAACTCACGGACGAGCAGTACTTC
CASSLELTDEQYF
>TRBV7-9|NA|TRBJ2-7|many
TGTGCCAGCAGCGCCCCAGGGGAAGAGCAGTACTTC
CASSAPGEEQYF
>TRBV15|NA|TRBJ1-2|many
TGTGCCACCAGCCAGGCTAACTATGGCTACACCTTC
CATSQANYGYTF
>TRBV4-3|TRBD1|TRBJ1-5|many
TGCGCCAGCAGCCAAGACGTGACAGGGCTGGGGCAGCCCCAGCATTTT
CASSQDVTGLGQPQHF
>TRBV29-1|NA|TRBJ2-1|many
TGCAGCGTTGGTGGGAGCTCCTACAATGAGCAGTTCTTC
CSVGGSSYNEQFF
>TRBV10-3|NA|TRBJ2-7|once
TGTGCCATCAGTGAACTCGACAGCTACGAGCAGTACTTC
CAISELDSYEQYF
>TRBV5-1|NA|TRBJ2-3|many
TGCGCCAGCAGCCCAATCTTCTACTCTAGCGGCACAGATACGCAGTATTTT
CASSPIFYSSGTDTQYF
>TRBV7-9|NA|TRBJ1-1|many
TGTGCCAGCAGCCCCGCCACTGAAGCTTTCTTT
CASSPATEAFF
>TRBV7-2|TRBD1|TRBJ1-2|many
TGTGCCTCGGACAGGCGGAACTATGGCTACACCTTC
CASDRRNYGYTF
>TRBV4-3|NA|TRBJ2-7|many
TGCGCCAGCAGCCCAAGATCAGGGCCCTACGAGCAGTACTTC
CASSPRSGPYEQYF
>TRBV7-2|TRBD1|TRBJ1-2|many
TGTGCCAGCAGCCGGGGACAGGCATATGGCTACACCTTC
CASSRGQAYGYTF
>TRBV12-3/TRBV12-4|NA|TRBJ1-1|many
TGTGCCAGCAGTTCTCGGGGGAAGGGTGGGACTGAAGCTTTCTTT
CASSSRGKGGTEAFF
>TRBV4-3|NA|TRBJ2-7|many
TGCGCCAGCAGCCCGGCCCCCTTTTACGAGCAGTACTTC
CASSPAPFYEQYF
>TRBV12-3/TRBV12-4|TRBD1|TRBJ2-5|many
TGTGCCAGCAGTTCCGGCTGGACAGGGCAAGAGACCCAGTACTTC
CASSSGWTGQETQYF
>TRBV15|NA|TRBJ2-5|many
TGTGCCACCAGCAGAGATAGGGGAACGACGAAGACCCAGTACTTC
CATSRDRGTTKTQYF
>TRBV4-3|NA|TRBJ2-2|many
TGCGCCAGCAGCCAAGATCGGACATACACCGGGGAGCTGTTTTTT
CASSQDRTYTGELFF
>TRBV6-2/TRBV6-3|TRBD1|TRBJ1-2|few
TGTGCCAGCAGTTACGTAATCCGGACAGGGGCGCTTAACTATGGCTACACCTTC
CASSYVIRTGALNYGYTF
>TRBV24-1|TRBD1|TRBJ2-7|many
TGTGCCACCAGTGATACCCGACAGGGATACGAGCAGTACTTC
CATSDTRQGYEQYF
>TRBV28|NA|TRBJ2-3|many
TGTGCCAGCAGTAATCCTCAGGGGGAGGGCGTCCGGCGGGACTCAGATACGCAGTATTTT
CASSNPQGEGVRRDSDTQYF
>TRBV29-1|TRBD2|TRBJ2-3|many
TGCAGCGTTGAAACGGGGGGGCGTACAGATACGCAGTATTTT
CSVETGGRTDTQYF
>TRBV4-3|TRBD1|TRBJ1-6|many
TGCGCCAGCAGAAATGGACAGGGGGCGTCACCCCTCCACTTT
CASRNGQGASPLHF
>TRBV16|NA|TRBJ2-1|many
TGTGCCAGCAGCCAATCAGTGAGGGGAAATGAGCAGTTCTTC
CASSQSVRGNEQFF
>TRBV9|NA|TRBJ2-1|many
TGTGCCAGCACCCCGGGGAAGATCTACAATGAGCAGTTCTTC
CASTPGKIYNEQFF
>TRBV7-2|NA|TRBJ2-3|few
TGTGCCAGCAGCTTAGACAGCGGAGGCACAGATACGCAGTATTTT
CASSLDSGGTDTQYF
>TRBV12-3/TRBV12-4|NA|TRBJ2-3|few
TGTGCCAGCTGGGGGTTTTCCACAGATACGCAGTATTTT
CASWGFSTDTQYF
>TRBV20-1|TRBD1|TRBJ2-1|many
TGCAGTGCTAGAGACCTCTACTCCGGGACAGATATCTACAATGAGCAGTTCTTC
CSARDLYSGTDIYNEQFF
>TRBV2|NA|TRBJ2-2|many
TGTGCCACCCAGACCCGGGCCACCGGGGAGCTGTTTTTT
CATQTRATGELFF
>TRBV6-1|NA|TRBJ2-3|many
TGTGCCAGCAGACTACTAGCCCCCACAGATACGCAGTATTTT
CASRLLAPTDTQYF
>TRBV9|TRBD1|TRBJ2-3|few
TGTGCCAGCAGCGTCCTCAGGGGGCGTGCAGATACGCAGTATTTT
CASSVLRGRADTQYF
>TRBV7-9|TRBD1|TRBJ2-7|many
TGTGCCAGCACCCCACGGGACAGGGGCTCCTACGAGCAGTACTTC
CASTPRDRGSYEQYF
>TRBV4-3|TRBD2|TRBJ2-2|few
TGCGCCAGCAGCCAAGGAGTAGCGGGAGCCTCCGGGGAGCTGTTTTTT
CASSQGVAGASGELFF
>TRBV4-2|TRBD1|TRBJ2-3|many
TGTGCCAGCAGCCAACTTTCCGGGACAGGGACAGATACGCAGTATTTT
CASSQLSGTGTDTQYF
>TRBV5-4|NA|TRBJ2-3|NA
TGTGCCAGCAGCTTGGGCGGGGTAGTCACAGATACGCAGTATTTT
CASSLGGVVTDTQYF
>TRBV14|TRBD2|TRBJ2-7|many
TGTGCCAGCAGCGTACGGGCTAGCGGGACCTCCTACGAGCAGTACTTC
CASSVRASGTSYEQYF
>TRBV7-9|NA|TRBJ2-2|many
TGTGCCAGCAGCTTAAGGCTCGGGGAGCTGTTTTTT
CASSLRLGELFF
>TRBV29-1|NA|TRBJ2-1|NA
TGCAGCGTCTTCGGGGCGGGAACTATCTACAATGAGCAGTTCTTC
CSVFGAGTIYNEQFF
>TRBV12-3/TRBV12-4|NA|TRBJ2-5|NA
TGTGCCAGCAGTTTGGGTCGCGACCATACCAGACAAGAGACCCAGTACTTC
CASSLGRDHTRQETQYF
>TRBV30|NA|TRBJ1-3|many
TGTGCGCACGGGACGGACGGAAACACCATATATTTT
CAHGTDGNTIYF
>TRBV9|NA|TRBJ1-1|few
TGTGCCAGCAGCGCACTCCGGGCGAACACTGAAGCTTTCTTT
CASSALRANTEAFF